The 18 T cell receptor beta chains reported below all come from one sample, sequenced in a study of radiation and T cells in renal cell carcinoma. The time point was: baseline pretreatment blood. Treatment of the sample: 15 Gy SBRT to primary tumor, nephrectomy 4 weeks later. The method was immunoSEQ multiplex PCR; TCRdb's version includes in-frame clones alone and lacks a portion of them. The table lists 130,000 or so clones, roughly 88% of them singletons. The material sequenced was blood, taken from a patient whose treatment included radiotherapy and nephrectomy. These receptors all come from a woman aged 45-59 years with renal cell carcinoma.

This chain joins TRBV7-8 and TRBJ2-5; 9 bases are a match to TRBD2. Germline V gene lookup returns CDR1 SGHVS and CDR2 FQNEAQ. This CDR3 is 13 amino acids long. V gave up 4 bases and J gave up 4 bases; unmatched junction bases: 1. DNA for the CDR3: TGTGCCAGCAGCTATAGCGGGGGAGAGACCCAGTACTTC. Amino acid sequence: CASSYSGGETQYF.

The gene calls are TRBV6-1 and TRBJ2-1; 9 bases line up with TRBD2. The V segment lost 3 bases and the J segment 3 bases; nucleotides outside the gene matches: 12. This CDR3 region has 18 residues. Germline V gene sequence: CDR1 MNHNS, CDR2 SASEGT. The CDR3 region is CASSDLPSGTPIYNEQFF. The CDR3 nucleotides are TGTGCCAGCAGTGATCTCCCTAGCGGGACACCGATCTACAATGAGCAGTTCTTC.

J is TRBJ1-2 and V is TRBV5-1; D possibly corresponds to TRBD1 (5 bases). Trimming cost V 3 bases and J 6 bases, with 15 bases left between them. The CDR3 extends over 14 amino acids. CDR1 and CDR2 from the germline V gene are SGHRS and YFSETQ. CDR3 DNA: TGCGCCAGCAGCTCAGCCGGGACGACCCATGGCTACACCTTC. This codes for CASSSAGTTHGYTF.

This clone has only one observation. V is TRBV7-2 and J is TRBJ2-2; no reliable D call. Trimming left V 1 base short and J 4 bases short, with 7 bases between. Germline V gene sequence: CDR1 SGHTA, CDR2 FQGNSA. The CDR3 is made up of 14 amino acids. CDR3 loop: CASSLDHTTGELFF. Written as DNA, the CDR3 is TGTGCCAGCAGCTTAGACCATACCACCGGGGAGCTGTTTTTT.

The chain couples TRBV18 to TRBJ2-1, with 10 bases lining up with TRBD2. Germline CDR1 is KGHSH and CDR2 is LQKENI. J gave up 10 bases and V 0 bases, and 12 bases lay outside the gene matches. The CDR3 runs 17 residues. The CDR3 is CASSPPSSGGAFSEQFF. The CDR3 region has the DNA TGTGCCAGCTCACCACCAAGCAGCGGGGGGGCCTTTAGCGAGCAGTTCTTC.

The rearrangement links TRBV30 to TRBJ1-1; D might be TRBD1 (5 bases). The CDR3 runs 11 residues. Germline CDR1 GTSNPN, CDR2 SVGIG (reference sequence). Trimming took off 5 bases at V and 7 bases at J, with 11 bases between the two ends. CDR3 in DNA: TGTGCCTGGTCGGGGACCCTTGAAGCTTTCTTT. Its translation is CAWSGTLEAFF.

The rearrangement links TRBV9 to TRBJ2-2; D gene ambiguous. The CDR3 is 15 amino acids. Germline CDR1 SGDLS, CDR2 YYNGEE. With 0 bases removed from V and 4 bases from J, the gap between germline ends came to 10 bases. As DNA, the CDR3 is TGTGCCAGCAGCGTAGCCAGAAGACCCACCGGGGAGCTGTTTTTT. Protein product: CASSVARRPTGELFF. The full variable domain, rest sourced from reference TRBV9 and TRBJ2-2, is DSGVTQTPKHLITATGQRVTLRCSPRSGDLSVYWYQQSLDQGLQFLIQYYNGEERAKGNILERFSAQQFPDLHSELNLSSLELGDSALYFCASSVARRPTGELFFGEGSRLTVL.

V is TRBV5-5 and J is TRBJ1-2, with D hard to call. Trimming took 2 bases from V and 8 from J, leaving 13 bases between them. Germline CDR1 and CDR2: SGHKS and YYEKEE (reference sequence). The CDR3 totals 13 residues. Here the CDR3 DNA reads TGTGCCAGCAGCTTTGACCCCGACTGGGGCTACACCTTC. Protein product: CASSFDPDWGYTF.

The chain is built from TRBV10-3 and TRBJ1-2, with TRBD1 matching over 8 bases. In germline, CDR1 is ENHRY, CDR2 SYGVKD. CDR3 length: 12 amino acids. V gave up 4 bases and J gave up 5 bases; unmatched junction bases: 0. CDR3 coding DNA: TGTGCCATCAGTGGGACAGGGTATGGCTACACCTTC. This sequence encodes CAISGTGYGYTF.

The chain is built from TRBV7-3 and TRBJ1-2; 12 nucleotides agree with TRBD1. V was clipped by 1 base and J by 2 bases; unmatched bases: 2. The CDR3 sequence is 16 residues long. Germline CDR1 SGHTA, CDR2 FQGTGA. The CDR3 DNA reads TGTGCCAGCAGCTTAAGAGGGACAGGGGGCAACTATGGCTACACCTTC. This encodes CASSLRGTGGNYGYTF.

The CDR3 sequence: CASSLGGSWFGGYTF. For the CDR3, the DNA is TGTGCCAGCAGTTTAGGGGGGTCCTGGTTCGGTGGCTACACCTTC. The chain employs TRBV27 and TRBJ1-2, with a possible D match to TRBD1 (5 bases). The length of the CDR3 is 15 residues. Trimming shortened V by 2 bases and J by 7 bases, and 17 bases separated the two germline ends. CDR1 is MNHEY, CDR2 SMNVEV, per germline (reference sequence).

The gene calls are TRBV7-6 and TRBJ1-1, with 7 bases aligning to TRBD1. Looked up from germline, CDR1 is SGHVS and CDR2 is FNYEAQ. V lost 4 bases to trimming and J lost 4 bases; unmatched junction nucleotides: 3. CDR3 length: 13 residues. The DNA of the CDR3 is TGTGCCAGCAGCTCCAGGGGGGTCACTGAAGCTTTCTTT. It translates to CASSSRGVTEAFF.

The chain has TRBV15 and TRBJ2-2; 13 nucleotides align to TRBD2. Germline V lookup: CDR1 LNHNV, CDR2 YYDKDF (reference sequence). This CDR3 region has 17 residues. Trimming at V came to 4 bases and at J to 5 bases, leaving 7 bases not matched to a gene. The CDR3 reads CATSISGTSGATGELFF. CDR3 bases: TGTGCCACCAGCATCTCCGGGACTAGCGGGGCTACCGGGGAGCTGTTTTTT.

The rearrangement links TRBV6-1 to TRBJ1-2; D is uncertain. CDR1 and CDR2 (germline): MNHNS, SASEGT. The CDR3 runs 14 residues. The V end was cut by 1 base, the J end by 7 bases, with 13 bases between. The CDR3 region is CASSEVLGFGGYTF. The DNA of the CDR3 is TGTGCCAGCAGTGAAGTTTTAGGGTTTGGTGGCTACACCTTC.

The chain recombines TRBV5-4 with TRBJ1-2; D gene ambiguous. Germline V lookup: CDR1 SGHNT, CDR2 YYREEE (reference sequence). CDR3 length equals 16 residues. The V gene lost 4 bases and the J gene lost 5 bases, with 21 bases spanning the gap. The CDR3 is CASSPLSGQEGYGYTF. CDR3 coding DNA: TGTGCCAGCAGCCCGCTTTCGGGTCAGGAAGGGTATGGCTACACCTTC.

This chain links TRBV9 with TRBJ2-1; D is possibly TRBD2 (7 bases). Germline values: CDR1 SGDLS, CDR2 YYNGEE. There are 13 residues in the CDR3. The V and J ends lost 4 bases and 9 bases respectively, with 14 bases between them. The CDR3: CASSLAADSEQFF. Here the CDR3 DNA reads TGTGCCAGCAGCCTAGCGGCGGACAGTGAGCAGTTCTTC.

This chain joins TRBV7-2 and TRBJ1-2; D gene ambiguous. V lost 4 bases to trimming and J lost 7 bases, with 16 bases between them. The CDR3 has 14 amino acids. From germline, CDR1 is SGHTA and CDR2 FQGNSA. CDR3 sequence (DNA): TGTGCCAGCAGCTACTCCGGGTTATCGGGTGGCTACACCTTC. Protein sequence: CASSYSGLSGGYTF.

CDR3 residues: CASSRGSPHNEQFF. The CDR3 coding sequence is TGTGCCAGCAGTAGGGGGTCCCCTCACAATGAGCAGTTCTTC. The chain links TRBV6-5 to TRBJ2-1, with a possible D match to TRBD1 (6 bases). V lost 5 bases and J 5 bases, leaving 13 bases between the germline ends. This CDR3 spans 14 amino acids. The germline gives CDR1 MNHEY, CDR2 SVGAGI.